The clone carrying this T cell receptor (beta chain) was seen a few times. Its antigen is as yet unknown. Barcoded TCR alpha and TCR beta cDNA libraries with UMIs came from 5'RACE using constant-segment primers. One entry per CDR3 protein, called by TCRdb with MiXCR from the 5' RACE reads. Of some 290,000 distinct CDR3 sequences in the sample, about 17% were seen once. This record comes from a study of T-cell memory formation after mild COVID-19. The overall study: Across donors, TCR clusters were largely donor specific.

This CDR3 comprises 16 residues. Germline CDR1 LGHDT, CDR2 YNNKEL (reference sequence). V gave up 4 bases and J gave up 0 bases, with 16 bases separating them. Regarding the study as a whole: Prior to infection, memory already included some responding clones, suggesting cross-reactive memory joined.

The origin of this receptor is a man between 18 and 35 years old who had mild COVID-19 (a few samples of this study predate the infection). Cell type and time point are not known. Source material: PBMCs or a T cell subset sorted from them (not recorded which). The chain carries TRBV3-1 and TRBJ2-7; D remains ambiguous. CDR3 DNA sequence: TGTGCCAGCAGCCGAAGCTCGGGCTCATTCTCCTACGAGCAGTACTTC. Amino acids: CASSRSSGSFSYEQYF.